This TCR beta chain appears in the sequencing data of a study of post-analysis software for immune sequencing data. Study conclusions and caveats: Multiple sclerosis patients had significantly lower normalized Chao1 diversity than controls.

The authors incorporated unique molecular identifiers into the TCR beta cDNA libraries. Each CDR3 protein is one row after TCRdb ran MiXCR on the PCR reads. The table has 150,000 to 200,000 distinct CDR3 sequences, about 30% seen once. In regard to this clonotype: Its antigen remains unknown. A read error may explain this, as a much larger clone is one base away.

Sequenced input: blood. This clonotype originated in a girl aged 10-17 years with multiple sclerosis.

Here the CDR3 reads CSDHSGQFF. CDR3 nucleotide sequence: TGCAGCGACCACAGCGGCCAGTTCTTC. The chain has TRBV29-1 and TRBJ2-1, with D possibly being TRBD2 (5 bases). The V end was cut by 7 bases, the J end by 13 bases, with 11 bases between. The CDR3 contains 9 residues. Germline CDR1 and CDR2: SQVTM and ANQGSEA.